This paragraph reports one T cell receptor (beta chain). The clone's antigen remains unknown. Base qualities are not recorded, but no much larger clone differs from it by a single base. CDR3 length: 13 amino acids, cysteine to phenylalanine. Kept here is only the CDR3 DNA, which spans 39 bases and is read in frame from base 1. The germline V gene encodes CDR1 ENHRY and CDR2 SYGVKD. The junction shows trimming of 5 bases on V and 9 bases on J, plus 14 bases between the germline ends. These data belong to a study of cytomegalovirus exposure and HLA in healthy donors (dated by TCRdb to the late 2010s). Regarding the complete study: In an earlier analysis of about 560 of the donors, 250 to 350 Gb of sequence data and 95 million to 130 million unique TCR beta sequences from about 180 million T cells were reported. An early release covering just under 650 HLA-typed donors comprised approximately 300 gigabases of sequencing data and around 80 million unique TCR sequences. Of the approximately 400 genotyped donors, approximately 83% fell in the genetic ancestry cluster associated with self-reported Caucasian donors. The study aimed to test whether signatures of past pathogen exposure could be identified by cataloging public T cell receptors. Using immunosequencing, the study profiled T cell repertoires from fewer than 850 subjects and related those repertoires to cytomegalovirus serostatus. Besides the first cohort of under 700 subjects, a separate validation cohort made up of over 100 different subjects was used. To predict cytomegalovirus infection status, the study brought together high-throughput TCR immunosequencing, statistical association of individual TCRs with disease status, and machine learning. In a later analysis, previously published TCR beta repertoires from 550 to 750 donors were re-analyzed and high-resolution HLA genotyping was added so that TCR occurrence patterns could be studied. Rather than using new phenotypic data, the later analysis identified candidate immune exposures from TCR beta sequences and from how often those sequences occurred across donors. In an earlier analysis of around 540 of the donors, high-throughput TCR beta sequencing was used to judge whether each TCR beta V gene segment behaved as functional or pseudogenic. Alongside the repertoire data, information on donor age, sex, ethnicity and CMV serostatus was compiled. Genome-wide SNP genotypes for about 65% of the roughly 670 donors were used in a later genetic analysis, which treated that subset as a discovery cohort. Every discovery cohort repertoire had been produced on one sequencing platform. HLA typing included class I and class II loci at four-digit resolution. Typing coverage differed by locus: A, B, C, DRB1 and DQB1 were typed in about 629-640 donors, DQA1 in approximately 520, DPA1 in 600 to 610, and DPB1 in around 440. A handful of DR-DQ haplotypes were handled as single units for association and clustering because linkage in the cohort was strong. Across around 400 genotyped donors of the cohort, an average of 235,054 unique TCR beta nucleotide sequences per donor were sequenced, and roughly 17% of those sequences were non-productive. What the study reported, not specific to this receptor: The authors suggested that the approach could potentially be extended to other disease states and immunological phenotypes. Across donors, most TCR sequences were observed very rarely, whereas some public TCRs were present in many individuals. Because some donors lacked HLA typing at each locus, the association tests relied only on the typed subset. A later analysis found that TCR association rates varied across HLA loci, with DRB1 alleles showing the most associated TCRs and HLA-C alleles the fewest. The classifier was reported to diagnose cytomegalovirus status with high specificity and sensitivity in both the original and validation cohorts. A total of about 150 TCR beta chains were listed by the study as associated with cytomegalovirus. The cohort was sequenced for TCR beta chains only, and without alpha or paired-chain data the features that could be detected were limited. A later analysis reported that several top co-occurrence clusters appeared linked to parvovirus B19, influenza, CMV and Epstein-Barr virus. An association between a missense DCLRE1C variant and V-gene and J-gene trimming of TCR beta chains was found in a later genetic analysis and replicated in an independent cohort. Sequencing depth was assumed to be roughly uniform across donors in the presence/absence analyses, though that assumption may not hold. Because counts were too low, seventeen rarely observed V segments, including chromosome 9 orphons, were excluded from the earlier analysis of 587 of the donors. Most CMV-associated TCR beta chains appeared to be HLA-restricted in a later analysis, and the HLA associations seemed to be driven largely by CMV exposure. An earlier analysis of around 540 of the donors showed that most TCR beta V segments appeared in productive rearrangements either about 87% or about 30% of the time, which broadly matched IMGT annotations. A further reported finding was that TCR beta sequences accurately predicted the HLA-A and HLA-B alleles for most subjects in the first cohort. Because the 87-base-pair reads could not distinguish some IMGT-functional V segments, including TRBV6-2 and TRBV6-3, those segments were excluded. A later genetic analysis reported fewer N-insertions in productive TCRs among donors in an Asian-associated ancestry cluster than the roughly 700-donor mean. A later analysis associated approximately 17,000 TCR beta sequences with specific HLA alleles at a false discovery rate of 0.05. Three of the identified cytomegalovirus-associated TCR beta chains were confirmed in vitro to be specific for cytomegalovirus antigens. Compared with equally common non-associated chains, HLA-associated TCR beta chains in a later analysis were more clonally expanded and had lower generation probabilities. Correlated functional status among segregating V segments might reflect linkage disequilibrium, but an unknown experimental factor could not be ruled out. For the cohort, immune exposure information was limited to CMV serostatus. Strong co-occurrence of HLA alleles, especially DR and DQ, made assigning TCR associations to individual alleles difficult. A cluster of highly shared sequence variants was judged likely to be a technical artifact of the sequencing pipeline.

The cohort consisted of 670 or so healthy bone marrow donors. Cohort members were all nominally healthy when sampled, although unrecorded immune exposures were likely present. The donor was CMV seronegative and belonged to the group of around 350 seronegative cohort members. A peripheral blood sample was collected from each donor, and TCR beta sequencing was performed on peripheral blood mononuclear cells. The Qiagen DNeasy Blood Extraction Kit was used to extract genomic DNA from the blood cell samples. The library was built by means of the immunoSEQ multiplex PCR assay. A mixture of 60 forward primers for TCR Vbeta segments and 13 reverse primers for TCR Jbeta segments was used in the multiplex PCR. A multiplex PCR assay on genomic DNA amplified the CDR3 region of rearranged TCR beta genes. On the Illumina HiSeq System, the amplified TCR beta libraries were sequenced as 87-base-pair reads. Per the authors' processing: Across the roughly 700 repertoires, a later analysis counted tens of millions of unique TCR beta chains, some 11 million of which were shared by at least two donors. To remove PCR and sequencing errors, raw reads were error-corrected and collapsed into unique sequences using a nearest-neighbor algorithm that merged closely related sequences. Alignment of CDR3 sequences to IMGT reference sequences was used to assign V, D and J gene segments. For a sequence to be retained, a match of at least six nucleotides to both a V gene segment and a J gene segment was required. A rearrangement counted as productive if the CDR3 had no stop codons and remained in frame with V and J, and every other rearrangement counted as non-productive. Following IMGT convention, CDR3 was defined as the stretch from the second conserved V-encoded cysteine to the conserved J-encoded phenylalanine. The earlier analysis of fewer than 700 of the donors excluded sequences that lacked an unambiguous match to a single V gene segment. In an earlier analysis of approximately 500 of the donors, a V segment was called functional when productive rearrangements were above 56.7%, and segregating when the standard deviation between donors exceeded 5%. A statistical classification framework was built for diagnosing cytomegalovirus status from the catalog of TCR beta chain sequences. V and J gene assignment, in a later analysis, came from comparing TCR nucleotide sequences with IMGT/GENE-DB human TR gene sequences. In a later analysis, CDR3 sequences and most-parsimonious VDJ recombination scenarios were assigned using the TCRdist pipeline. In a later analysis, each TCR beta chain was defined by its CDR3 amino acid sequence together with its V-gene family, and reads lacking a unique V-gene family were excluded. In a later analysis, around 600 highly shared, low-generation-probability nucleotide sequences were removed to address suspected cross-contamination and a sequencing artifact. A later analysis calculated a clonal expansion index for each public chain from normalized within-repertoire ranks of inferred template counts. In a later analysis, generation probabilities were computed using a VDJ recombination model fitted to out-of-frame rearrangements, and the results were checked against IGoR. In a later analysis, hypergeometric tests were used to score TCR-TCR, TCR-HLA and TCR-CMV co-occurrence, with a repertoire-size bias correction applied to TCR pairs. A later analysis estimated false discovery rates by permuting HLA or CMV assignments 20 times. In a later analysis, co-occurring TCRs were grouped with DBSCAN, and TCRdist sequence similarity was added when clustering was performed within HLA-allele-positive subsets. Repertoires with fewer than 30,000 or more than 120,000 public chains were left out of co-occurrence clustering, as were about five repertoires with anomalous nucleotide sharing. TCRdb obtained this table from immuneACCESS and retained in-frame rearrangements with V and J assigned. These tables miss some clones; where compared with another copy, unresolved V genes account for less than half of the shortfall, and the remainder is unexplained. V, J and clone size reflect that table, while D and trimming were determined from the DNA. The sample has some 84,000 clones on record, under 85% of them singletons. The ten largest clones take up about 1.9% of the sample.

The specimen was PBMCs. The sequence is built from TRBV10-3 and TRBJ1-5; TRBD1 might be the D gene, on 5 matching bases. The origin of this receptor is a boy aged 5 to 17 in good health and CMV-seronegative. The DNA sequence is as follows: TGTGCCATCAGTCTACAGGAGCGAGGGCCCCAGCATTTT. Its product reads: CAISLQERGPQHF.